This T cell receptor (beta chain) derives from a study of cytomegalovirus exposure and HLA in healthy donors. Study-wide results and limits: Clonal expansion, a later analysis showed, was greater in HLA-associated TCR beta chains than in equally common others. About 87% or about 30% of the time was how often most TCR beta V segments were productive, according to an earlier analysis.

The PCR ran on 60 Vbeta and 13 Jbeta primers. Sequencing used immunoSEQ multiplex PCR; TCRdb keeps in-frame clones, though not all of them. The sample yields 90,000 to 100,000 clones, roughly 79% seen once. A remark on this clone: The antigen remains undetermined.

Per germline, CDR1 LNHDA and CDR2 SQIVND (reference sequence). CDR3 length: 15 amino acids. V was cut by 7 bases and J by 0 bases, with 13 bases left in between. The sequencing sample was made of PBMCs. The chain is built from TRBV19 and TRBJ1-5; weak D call: TRBD1 (5 bases). The receptor was derived from a man aged 40-55 years in good health and CMV-seronegative. Here the CDR3 reads CASTRDSYSNQPQHF. The CDR3, as DNA: TGTGCCAGTACCCGAGACAGCTATAGCAATCAGCCCCAGCATTTT.